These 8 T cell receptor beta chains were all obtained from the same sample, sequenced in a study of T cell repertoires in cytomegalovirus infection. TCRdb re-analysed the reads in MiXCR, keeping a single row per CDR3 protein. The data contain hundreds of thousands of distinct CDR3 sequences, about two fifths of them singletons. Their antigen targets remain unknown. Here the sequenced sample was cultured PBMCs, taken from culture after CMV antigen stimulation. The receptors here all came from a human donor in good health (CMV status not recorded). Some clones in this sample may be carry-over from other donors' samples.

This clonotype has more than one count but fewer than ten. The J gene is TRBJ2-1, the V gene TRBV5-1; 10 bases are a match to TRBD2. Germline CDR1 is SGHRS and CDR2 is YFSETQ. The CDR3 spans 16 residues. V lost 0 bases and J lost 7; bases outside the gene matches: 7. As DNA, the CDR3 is TGCGCCAGCAGCTTGGGAGCTAGCGGGGGCCTGAATGAGCAGTTCTTC. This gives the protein CASSLGASGGLNEQFF.

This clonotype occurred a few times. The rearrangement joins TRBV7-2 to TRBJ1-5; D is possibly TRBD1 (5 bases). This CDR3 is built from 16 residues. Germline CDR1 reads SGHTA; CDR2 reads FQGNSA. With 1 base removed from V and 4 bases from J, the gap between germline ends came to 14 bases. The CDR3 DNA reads TGTGCCAGCAGCTTAGTAGGTAGTAGGGGTAATCAGCCCCAGCATTTT. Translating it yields CASSLVGSRGNQPQHF. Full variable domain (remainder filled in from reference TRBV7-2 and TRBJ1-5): GAGVSQSPSNKVTEKGKDVELRCDPISGHTALYWYRQSLGQGLEFLIYFQGNSAPDKSGLPSDRFSAERTGGSVSTLTIQRTQQEDSAVYLCASSLVGSRGNQPQHFGDGTRLSIL.

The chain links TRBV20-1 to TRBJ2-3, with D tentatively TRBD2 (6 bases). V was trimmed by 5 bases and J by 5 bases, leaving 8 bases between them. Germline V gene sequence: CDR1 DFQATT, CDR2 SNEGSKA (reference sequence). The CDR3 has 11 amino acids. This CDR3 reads CSASAGDTQYF. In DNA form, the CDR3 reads TGCAGTGCTTCAGCGGGAGATACGCAGTATTTT.

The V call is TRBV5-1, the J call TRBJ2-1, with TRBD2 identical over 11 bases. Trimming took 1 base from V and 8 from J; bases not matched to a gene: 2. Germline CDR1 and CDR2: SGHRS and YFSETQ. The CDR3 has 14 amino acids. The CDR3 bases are TGCGCCAGCAGCTTGACTAGCGGGAGCGATGAGCAGTTCTTC. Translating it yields CASSLTSGSDEQFF.

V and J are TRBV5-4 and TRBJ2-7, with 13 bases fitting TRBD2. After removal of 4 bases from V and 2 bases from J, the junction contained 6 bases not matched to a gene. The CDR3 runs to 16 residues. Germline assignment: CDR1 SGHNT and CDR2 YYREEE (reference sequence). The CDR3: CASSPGLAGTTYEQYF. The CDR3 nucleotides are TGTGCCAGCAGCCCGGGACTAGCGGGGACGACCTACGAGCAGTACTTC.

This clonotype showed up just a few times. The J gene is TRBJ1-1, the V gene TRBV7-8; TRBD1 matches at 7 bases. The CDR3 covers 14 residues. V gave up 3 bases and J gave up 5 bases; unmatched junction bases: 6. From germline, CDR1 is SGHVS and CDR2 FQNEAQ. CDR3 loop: CASSFTGVGTEAFF. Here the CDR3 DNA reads TGTGCCAGCAGCTTCACAGGGGTCGGGACTGAAGCTTTCTTT.

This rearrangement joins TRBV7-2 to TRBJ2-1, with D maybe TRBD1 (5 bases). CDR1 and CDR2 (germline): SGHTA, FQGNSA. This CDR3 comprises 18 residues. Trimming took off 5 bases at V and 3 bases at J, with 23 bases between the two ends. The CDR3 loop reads CASSAQTGLPSHYNEQFF. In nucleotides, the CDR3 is TGTGCCAGCAGCGCCCAAACAGGATTACCGAGCCACTACAATGAGCAGTTCTTC.

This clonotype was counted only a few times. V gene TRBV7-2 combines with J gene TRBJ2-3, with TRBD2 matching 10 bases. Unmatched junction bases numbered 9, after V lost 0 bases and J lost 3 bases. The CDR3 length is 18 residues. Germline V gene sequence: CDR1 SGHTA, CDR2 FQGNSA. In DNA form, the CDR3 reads TGTGCCAGCAGCTTAGCGGGAGCGGGAGGGCCTGGTACAGATACGCAGTATTTT. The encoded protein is CASSLAGAGGPGTDTQYF.